This T cell receptor beta chain emerged from a study of shared clonotypes between healthy human individuals. About the research overall: Samples came from a couple of female and a few male donors aged 18 to 49.

As concerns this clone: The antigen remains undetermined.

Study results and caveats: Relative to their counterparts shared across all four donors, non-shared clonotypes exhibited diminished generation probabilities.

The data were produced by immunoSEQ multiplex PCR, yet TCRdb's version contains in-frame clones alone and is incomplete. The sample has under 650,000 clones, 90% to 96% seen once. This CDR3 region has 12 residues. Trimming took off 2 bases at V and 10 bases at J, with 11 bases between the two ends. CDR1 is MDHEN, CDR2 SYDVKM, per germline. Sequencing was performed on naive CD4+ T cells sorted from blood. Documented subset: CD45RA+ positively selected. The receptor was derived from a woman in her twenties or thirties in good health. The rearrangement joins TRBV28 to TRBJ1-2, with D perhaps matching TRBD1 (5 bases). The DNA for the CDR3 is TGTGCCAGCAGTTTAGGCAGGGTCGTCTACACCTTC. Translation: CASSLGRVVYTF.